Listed here is a single T cell receptor (beta chain). Its antigen is unknown. In the PCR, 60 Vbeta and 13 Jbeta primers were used. Profiled with immunoSEQ multiplex PCR; TCRdb holds only in-frame clones, not every one. The data contain roughly 150,000 clones, 75% to 80% of them singletons. These data originate in a study of cytomegalovirus exposure and HLA in healthy donors. Overall study findings and caveats: Certain indistinguishable V segments, among them TRBV6-2 and TRBV6-3, were excluded.

The CDR3 is 16 residues long. Germline V gene data show CDR1 as MNHEY and CDR2 as SMNVEV (reference sequence). Trimming pared 6 bases from V and 7 bases from J, leaving 19 bases between. The TCR comes from a male donor in good health and CMV-seronegative. The sample comprised PBMCs. The chain is built from TRBV27 and TRBJ1-6, with D tentatively TRBD1 (6 bases). This chain's CDR3 is CASRTLLRGANSPLHF. In DNA, the CDR3 is TGTGCCAGCAGAACATTACTCAGGGGAGCCAATTCACCCCTCCACTTT.